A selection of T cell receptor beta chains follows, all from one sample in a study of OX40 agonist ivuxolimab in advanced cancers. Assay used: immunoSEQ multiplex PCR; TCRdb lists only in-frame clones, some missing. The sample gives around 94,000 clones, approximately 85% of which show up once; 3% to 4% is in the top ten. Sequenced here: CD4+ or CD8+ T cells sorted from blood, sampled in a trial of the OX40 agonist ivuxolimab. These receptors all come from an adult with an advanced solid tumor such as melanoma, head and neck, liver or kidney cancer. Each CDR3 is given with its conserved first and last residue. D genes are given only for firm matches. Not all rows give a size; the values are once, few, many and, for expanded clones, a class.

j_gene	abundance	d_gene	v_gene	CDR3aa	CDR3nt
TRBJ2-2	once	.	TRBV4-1	CASSQGQNTGELFF	TGCGCCAGCAGCCAAGGCCAGAACACCGGGGAGCTGTTTTTT
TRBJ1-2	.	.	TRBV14	CASSQGRFYGYTF	TGTGCCAGCAGCCAAGGCAGATTCTATGGCTACACCTTC
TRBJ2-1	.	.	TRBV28	CASSRGLLNEQFF	TGTGCCAGCAGCAGGGGACTGCTCAATGAGCAGTTCTTC
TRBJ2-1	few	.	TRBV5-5	CASSPSSYNEQFF	TGTGCCAGCTCCCCCTCGAGCTACAATGAGCAGTTCTTC
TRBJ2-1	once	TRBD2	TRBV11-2	CASSLASGSQVEQFF	TGTGCCAGCAGCTTGGCTAGCGGGAGTCAGGTTGAGCAGTTCTTC
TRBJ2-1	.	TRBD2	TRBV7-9	CASSPRLAGGNEQFF	TGTGCCAGCAGCCCCCGACTAGCGGGAGGCAATGAGCAGTTCTTC
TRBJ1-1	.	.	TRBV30	CAWKVTGLTEAFF	TGTGCCTGGAAGGTCACAGGGTTGACTGAAGCTTTCTTT
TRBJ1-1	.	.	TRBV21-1	CASREALNTEAFF	TGTGCCAGCAGAGAGGCATTGAACACTGAAGCTTTCTTT
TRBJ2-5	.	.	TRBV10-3	CASNDYLPGDKGETQYF	TGTGCCTCAAACGATTATTTACCGGGGGATAAAGGAGAGACCCAGTACTTC
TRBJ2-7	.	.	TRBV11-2	CASSLGGNGAEQYF	TGTGCCAGCAGCTTAGGCGGGAACGGGGCCGAGCAGTACTTC
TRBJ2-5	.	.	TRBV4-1	CASSPLGGYQETQYF	TGCGCCAGCAGCCCGCTTGGCGGGTACCAAGAGACCCAGTACTTC
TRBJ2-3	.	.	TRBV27	CASSLFGSGDTQYF	TGTGCCAGCAGTTTATTTGGGTCGGGAGACACGCAGTATTTT
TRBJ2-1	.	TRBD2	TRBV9	CASSVTSEKYNEQFF	TGTGCCAGCAGCGTCACTAGCGAGAAATACAATGAGCAGTTCTTC
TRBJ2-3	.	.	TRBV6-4	CASSDSAGSTDTQYF	TGTGCCAGCAGTGACTCGGCAGGCAGCACAGATACGCAGTATTTT
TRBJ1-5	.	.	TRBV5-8	CASSLAPLWSGGDQPQHF	TGTGCCAGCAGCTTGGCCCCTCTTTGGTCTGGGGGTGATCAGCCCCAGCATTTT
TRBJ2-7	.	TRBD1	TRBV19	CATIQGFEQYF	TGTGCCACCATACAGGGGTTCGAGCAGTACTTC
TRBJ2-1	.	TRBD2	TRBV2	CASNAGGTYNEQFF	TGTGCCAGCAACGCGGGAGGGACCTACAATGAGCAGTTCTTC
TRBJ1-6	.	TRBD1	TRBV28	CASSPDRGNSPLHF	TGTGCCAGCAGTCCCGACAGGGGGAATTCACCCCTCCACTTT